This TCR beta chain was recovered during a study of blood T cell repertoires in COVID-19. As for the study in general: Whether acute or convalescent, the COVID-19 samples came from the United States, Italy and Spain. PBMCs, B-cell-depleted T cells, or T cells provided the cDNA or gDNA that made up the material.

In the original workflow: Reference gene primer amplification gave nucleated cell count estimates. Measured with immunoSEQ multiplex PCR; TCRdb has only the in-frame clones, and not every one. The V and J calls and the clone size are those of that table, but D and trimming were determined from the DNA. The table shows about 160,000 clones, with around 85% occurring only once. The receptor comes from a human donor with acute or convalescent COVID-19. The donor label of this sample is uncertain. The source material was peripheral blood.

DNA of the CDR3: TGTGCCTGGAACAGGGTAGGGGATGGAAACACCATATATTTT. Its protein is CAWNRVGDGNTIYF. The V and J genes are TRBV30 and TRBJ1-3; the D gene is possibly TRBD1 (6 bases). Germline V gives CDR1 GTSNPN, CDR2 SVGIG (reference sequence). The CDR3 totals 14 residues. V shed 4 bases and J shed 3 bases, with 13 bases lying between them.